This TCR beta chain was observed in a study of cytomegalovirus exposure and HLA in healthy donors. Study-wide findings and caveats: The study designated 150 to 200 TCR beta chains cytomegalovirus-associated. In a later analysis, approximately 18,000 TCR beta sequences were associated with HLA alleles at 0.05 false discovery rate. A few CMV-associated chains were confirmed in vitro to be specific for CMV antigens. Many donors carried some public TCRs, although rarity characterized most TCR sequences.

This clone was recorded a few times. The antigen is unknown. With 60 Vbeta and 13 Jbeta primers, the PCR was carried out. Sequencing was performed with immunoSEQ multiplex PCR; in TCRdb, only in-frame clones are kept and a portion is missing. This table holds over 150,000 clones, 60% to 80% found once. V dropped 8 bases and J dropped 2 bases, with 17 bases sitting between them. CDR1 and CDR2 from the germline V gene are MNHEY and SMNVEV (reference sequence). This CDR3 is built from 15 residues. This rearrangement joins TRBV27 to TRBJ2-3; possible D gene TRBD1, 5 bases. This receptor was taken from a man aged 18 to 29 in good health and CMV-seropositive. Sequenced sample: PBMCs. CDR3 amino acids: CASSLGAYFTDTQYF. The CDR3 nucleotides are TGTGCCAGCTCCCTAGGGGCGTATTTCACAGATACGCAGTATTTT.